A selection of T cell receptor beta chains follows, all from one sample in a study of blood T cell repertoires in COVID-19. Profiled with immunoSEQ multiplex PCR; TCRdb holds only in-frame clones, not every one. The sample has about 310,000 clones; 89% are singletons. The sequencing sample was made of PBMCs or T cells enriched from blood (not recorded which). These receptors were collected from a woman in her thirties or forties who had recovered from COVID-19. Both conserved end residues are part of each CDR3. The D gene is left open where the match is weak. Clone size is not always given. Where it is, it says once, few, many or a class for expanded clones.

TRBJ2-1,TRBV12-3/TRBV12-4,TRBD2,NA,TGTGCCAGCAGCGAGCGGGAGGAGCAGTTCTTC,CASSEREEQFF
TRBJ2-1,TRBV7-2,TRBD2,NA,TGTGCCAGCAGACCGGGGGGTAGCTCCTACAATGAGCAGTTCTTC,CASRPGGSSYNEQFF
TRBJ1-6,TRBV9,NA,NA,TGTGCCAGCAGCGCAGAACAGGGCTGGGATTCACCCCTCCACTTT,CASSAEQGWDSPLHF
TRBJ2-3,TRBV3-1/TRBV3-2,NA,once,TGTGCCAGCAGCCAAGCGGGATTCGATACAGATACGCAGTATTTT,CASSQAGFDTDTQYF
TRBJ1-2,TRBV19,TRBD1,few,TGTGCCAGTAGTCCTCAGCAGTGGACAGGGGATGGCTACACCTTC,CASSPQQWTGDGYTF
TRBJ1-5,TRBV28,NA,NA,TGTGCCAGCAGTTTAGGCAGGGGAGATCAGCCCCAGCATTTT,CASSLGRGDQPQHF
TRBJ1-6,TRBV5-6,NA,NA,TGTGCCAGCAGCTTGGTTACAGGGTATAATTCACCCCTCCACTTT,CASSLVTGYNSPLHF
TRBJ2-3,TRBV29-1,TRBD2,NA,TGCAGCGCGACCGGGACTAGCGCCACAGATACGCAGTATTTT,CSATGTSATDTQYF
TRBJ2-1,TRBV30,NA,NA,TGTGCCTGGAGTGTATTCGGGAATGAGCAGTTCTTC,CAWSVFGNEQFF
TRBJ2-1,TRBV7-6,NA,NA,TGTGCCAGCAGCGACCCCACCCTCGGGACACGAAGGGGTAATGAGCAGTTCTTC,CASSDPTLGTRRGNEQFF
TRBJ1-1,TRBV27,NA,NA,TGTGCCAGCAGTTTATGGCAGGGGACTGAAGCTTTCTTT,CASSLWQGTEAFF
TRBJ1-5,TRBV6-5,NA,NA,TGTGCCAGCAGTTCCATACGGACTGATAGCAATCAGCCCCAGCATTTT,CASSSIRTDSNQPQHF
TRBJ2-1,TRBV2,TRBD2,NA,TGTGCCAGCAGTGAAGCCCACTTAGGAGCGGGAGGGACGGGTGAGCAGTTCTTC,CASSEAHLGAGGTGEQFF
TRBJ1-1,TRBV9,NA,NA,TGTGCCAGCAGCGCCTGGGAGGGGAGCACTGAAGCTTTCTTT,CASSAWEGSTEAFF
TRBJ1-4,TRBV6-5,NA,few,TGTGCCAGCAGTTCTCAGGGTGATGATGAAAAACTGTTTTTT,CASSSQGDDEKLFF
TRBJ2-1,TRBV19,TRBD2,NA,TGTGCCAGTAGTATGGGGAGCGGGAGGGCCCATGAGCAGTTCTTC,CASSMGSGRAHEQFF
TRBJ2-7,TRBV29-1,TRBD1,NA,TGCAGCGTTGGTCCCGGGACAGGGGACGAGCAGTACTTC,CSVGPGTGDEQYF
TRBJ2-7,TRBV18,TRBD1,NA,TGTGCCAGCTCACCTTCCGGGACAGCCTACGAGCAGTACTTC,CASSPSGTAYEQYF
TRBJ1-4,TRBV6-5,NA,NA,TGTGCCAGCAGTTACTCCGCCAGGGGAAATGAAAAACTGTTTTTT,CASSYSARGNEKLFF
TRBJ1-2,TRBV21-1,NA,NA,TGTGCCAGCAGCAGATACCGGGACACCCTAGAGTCTAACTATGGCTACACCTTC,CASSRYRDTLESNYGYTF
TRBJ2-3,TRBV2,TRBD2,NA,TGTGCCAGCAGTGGCCCTAGCGGGAGGGGAGGCACAGATACGCAGTATTTT,CASSGPSGRGGTDTQYF
TRBJ2-1,TRBV4-1,TRBD2,once,TGCGCCAGCAGCCAAGAGACTAGCGGGGGCCGCTACAATGAGCAGTTCTTC,CASSQETSGGRYNEQFF
TRBJ1-1,TRBV6-2/TRBV6-3,NA,NA,TGTGCCAGCAGTTACCCGGACAGTTTAAAGAGGAACACTGAAGCTTTCTTT,CASSYPDSLKRNTEAFF
TRBJ1-1,TRBV2,TRBD1,NA,TGTGCCAGCAATGGACAGGGTAACACTGAAGCTTTCTTT,CASNGQGNTEAFF